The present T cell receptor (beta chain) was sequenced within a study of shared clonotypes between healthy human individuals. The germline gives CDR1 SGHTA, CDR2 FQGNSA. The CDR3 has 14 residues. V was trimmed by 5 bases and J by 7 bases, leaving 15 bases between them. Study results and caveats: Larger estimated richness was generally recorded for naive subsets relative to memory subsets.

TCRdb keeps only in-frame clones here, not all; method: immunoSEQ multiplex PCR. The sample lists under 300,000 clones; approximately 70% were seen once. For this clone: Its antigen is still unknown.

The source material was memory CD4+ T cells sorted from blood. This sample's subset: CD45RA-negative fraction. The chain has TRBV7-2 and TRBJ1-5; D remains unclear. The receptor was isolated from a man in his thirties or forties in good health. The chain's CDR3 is CASSLNSVGQPQHF. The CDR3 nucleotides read TGTGCCAGCAGCCTTAACAGTGTCGGACAGCCCCAGCATTTT.